The 31 T cell receptor beta chains below all came from one sample that was sequenced in a study of sequential checkpoint blockade in melanoma. Treatment given: randomized to nivolumab then ipilimumab (arm A) or the reverse (arm B). Method: immunoSEQ multiplex PCR; TCRdb's copy keeps in-frame clones and lacks some. The repertoire holds tens of thousands of clones, with 85% to 90% as singletons. The specimen comprised CD8+ T cells sorted from blood (inferred from file names), sampled from a patient given nivolumab and ipilimumab in sequence. These receptors were collected from a human donor with melanoma.

CDR3 DNA: TGTGCCAGCAGCCAGGAGGGGTTGCAAGCTTTCTTT. This encodes CASSQEGLQAFF. The J gene is TRBJ1-1, the V gene TRBV7-2; tentative D call: TRBD1 (5 bases). This CDR3 is built from 12 residues. Trimming took off 5 bases at V and 9 bases at J, with 13 bases between the two ends. CDR1 SGHTA and CDR2 FQGNSA come from the germline V gene.

This clone was counted only a few times. The J gene is TRBJ2-6, the V gene TRBV4-3; 9 bases align to TRBD1. The CDR3 has 16 residues. V lost 5 bases and J lost 3; bases outside the gene matches: 5. The germline gives CDR1 LGHNA, CDR2 YSLEER. CDR3 bases: TGCGCCAGCAGCGCACGGACAGGGGATGGGGCCAACGTCCTGACTTTC. Translated: CASSARTGDGANVLTF.

The chain couples TRBV6-5 to TRBJ2-7; the D is unclear. This CDR3 region has 15 residues. From germline, CDR1 is MNHEY and CDR2 SVGAGI. V lost 3 bases to trimming and J lost 6 bases, with 18 bases between them. CDR3 amino acids: CASSYIDFPFGEQYF. As DNA, the CDR3 is TGTGCCAGCAGTTATATCGACTTCCCCTTTGGCGAGCAGTACTTC.

This clone was detected only a few times. The chain employs TRBV7-6 and TRBJ2-7; a possible D gene is TRBD2 (6 bases). The CDR3 runs to 14 residues. The germline CDR1 and CDR2 sequences are SGHVS and FNYEAQ. Trimming took 5 bases from V and 7 from J, leaving 18 bases between them. CDR3 protein: CASSPRTNSLEQYF. Here the CDR3 DNA reads TGTGCCAGCAGCCCTCGGACTAATTCCTTGGAGCAGTACTTC.

This rearrangement joins TRBV19 to TRBJ2-3, with D unclear. There are 15 residues in the CDR3. Germline CDR1 reads LNHDA; CDR2 reads SQIVND (reference sequence). V lost 7 bases and J 0 bases, leaving 14 bases between the germline ends. The CDR3 is CASTPAVSSTDTQYF. The CDR3 bases are TGTGCCAGTACCCCCGCGGTTTCTAGCACAGATACGCAGTATTTT.

This clone was recorded once. V gene TRBV27 combines with J gene TRBJ1-2; no clear D. Trimming took off 6 bases at V and 8 bases at J, with 25 bases between the two ends. CDR3 size: 16 residues. In germline, CDR1 is MNHEY, CDR2 SMNVEV (reference sequence). The CDR3 region is CASSPIAGSWAEGYTF. The DNA for the CDR3 is TGTGCCAGCAGCCCGATCGCAGGATCTTGGGCTGAGGGCTACACCTTC.

V is TRBV7-9 and J is TRBJ1-1; tentatively, D is TRBD1 (6 bases). Germline CDR1 is SEHNR and CDR2 is FQNEAQ (reference sequence). The CDR3 totals 16 residues. V was shortened by 4 bases and J by 0 bases, with 15 bases between the two germline ends. CDR3 sequence: CASSSNKDRVNTEAFF. DNA for the CDR3: TGTGCCAGCAGCTCCAATAAGGACAGAGTGAACACTGAAGCTTTCTTT.

The chain carries TRBV28 and TRBJ1-2; D might be TRBD1 (5 bases). Per germline, CDR1 MDHEN and CDR2 SYDVKM. The CDR3 loop spans 14 amino acids. With 10 bases removed from V and 8 bases from J, the gap between germline ends came to 23 bases. CDR3 in DNA: TGTGCCATCTCCTTGGGGGGGGACCATTGGGGCTACACCTTC. Translated, it gives CAISLGGDHWGYTF.

J is TRBJ2-2 and V is TRBV2; no reliable D call. Germline V gives CDR1 SNHLY, CDR2 FYNNEI. The CDR3 extends over 14 amino acids. Between the trimmed V and J ends, which lost 2 bases and 6 bases, there was a span of 10 bases. This CDR3 reads CASSELASSGELFF. CDR3 nucleotides: TGTGCCAGCAGTGAATTAGCATCTTCCGGGGAGCTGTTTTTT.

Written as DNA, the CDR3 is TGTGCCAGCAGTTACCGGTGGGGGGGCACAGATACGCAGTATTTT. Protein product: CASSYRWGGTDTQYF. The chain recombines TRBV6-6 with TRBJ2-3; maybe TRBD2 (6 bases). Trimming removed 2 bases from V and 1 base from J, with 10 bases in between. Germline-derived CDR1 and CDR2 are MNHNY and SVGAGI (reference sequence). This CDR3 is built from 15 residues.

The rearrangement uses TRBV5-1 and TRBJ2-3, with D maybe TRBD1 (6 bases). Germline CDR1 and CDR2: SGHRS and YFSETQ. Between the trimmed V and J ends, which lost 3 bases and 2 bases, there was a span of 19 bases. The CDR3 covers 17 residues. CDR3 sequence (DNA): TGCGCCAGCAGCTACATGACAGGACTCCTCTCCACAGATACGCAGTATTTT. It codes for CASSYMTGLLSTDTQYF.

The chain couples TRBV27 to TRBJ1-6; D unclear. Trimming left V 3 bases short and J 9 bases short, with 6 bases between. CDR1 MNHEY and CDR2 SMNVEV come from the germline V gene (reference sequence). CDR3 size: 12 residues. In nucleotides, the CDR3 is TGTGCCAGCAGTTTTCCCCGTTCACCCCTCCACTTT. The encoded protein is CASSFPRSPLHF.

The rearrangement links TRBV28 to TRBJ1-2; weak D call: TRBD1 (5 bases). From germline, CDR1 is MDHEN and CDR2 SYDVKM. The CDR3 covers 14 residues. Between the trimmed V and J ends, which lost 3 bases and 13 bases, there was a span of 21 bases. For the CDR3, the DNA is TGTGCCAGCAGTTTCGCAGTGGCTTTCGTCGGGGGCACCTTC. It specifies CASSFAVAFVGGTF.

V gene TRBV9 combines with J gene TRBJ1-1; 7 nucleotides match TRBD1. CDR1 and CDR2 (germline): SGDLS, YYNGEE. The CDR3 covers 15 residues. After removal of 0 bases from V and 3 bases from J, the junction contained 5 bases not matched to a gene. The chain's CDR3 is CASSVAGRGDTEAFF. The CDR3 DNA follows: TGTGCCAGCAGCGTAGCGGGCAGGGGGGACACTGAAGCTTTCTTT.

The CDR3 nucleotides are TGTGCCAGCAGCTTAAGGCTAGCGGGAGAGTACGAGCAGTACTTC. Translated: CASSLRLAGEYEQYF. The chain joins TRBV13 to TRBJ2-7; 10 bases match TRBD2. Germline-derived CDR1 and CDR2 are PRHDT and FYEKMQ (reference sequence). CDR3 length equals 15 residues. V lost 2 bases, J lost 4 bases, and 5 bases stayed unmatched.

The V call is TRBV4-1, the J call TRBJ2-6, with TRBD1 matching over 7 bases. Germline CDR1 reads MGHRA; CDR2 reads YSYEKL. The J segment lost 4 bases and the V segment lost 4 bases, leaving 13 bases of the junction unmatched. The CDR3 runs to 18 residues. This chain's CDR3 is CASSLIWDSYRGANVLTF. CDR3 DNA: TGCGCCAGCAGCCTCATATGGGACAGCTACCGCGGGGCCAACGTCCTGACTTTC.

The V and J genes are TRBV6-7 and TRBJ2-7, with 10 bases fitting TRBD1. TRBV6-7 is treated as an ORF (open reading frame) with a function not yet certain. The CDR3 covers 19 residues. Losses at the gene ends were 0 bases for V and 2 bases for J; bases not matched to a gene: 13. In DNA, the CDR3 is TGTGCCAGCAGTTACTCCTTGACAGGGGGCCCTCTTGACGCCTACGAGCAGTACGTC. It encodes CASSYSLTGGPLDAYEQYV.

The rearrangement joins TRBV27 to TRBJ2-7, with 12 bases aligning to TRBD2. The ends lost 5 bases at V and 5 bases at J; junction bases unmatched: 13. CDR3 length equals 17 residues. Germline V gene data show CDR1 as MNHEY and CDR2 as SMNVEV (reference sequence). This CDR3 reads CASSPPLLAGGSHEQYF. CDR3 sequence (DNA): TGTGCCAGCAGTCCGCCCTTACTAGCGGGAGGTAGCCACGAGCAGTACTTC.

This chain joins TRBV5-6 and TRBJ2-7; 10 bases fit TRBD1. The trim removed 6 bases at V and 3 bases at J, leaving 6 bases unmatched. Germline V lookup: CDR1 SGHDT, CDR2 YYEEEE. CDR3 length equals 14 residues. The DNA for the CDR3 is TGTGCCAGCACCCCCGGGACAGGGGTCTACGAGCAGTACTTC. This codes for CASTPGTGVYEQYF.

CDR3 in DNA: TGTGCCATCCGACGGGGGGGGCCTGGGGCCAACGTCCTGACTTTC. Its protein product is CAIRRGGPGANVLTF. V usage is TRBV6-1 and J usage is TRBJ2-6; 8 bases agree with TRBD2. CDR1 and CDR2 from the germline V gene are MNHNS and SASEGT. This CDR3 region has 15 residues. With 10 bases clipped from V and 2 bases from J, the junction kept 7 bases outside the gene matches.

V gene TRBV6-1 combines with J gene TRBJ1-2; maybe TRBD1 (5 bases). The CDR3 has 14 amino acids. Germline V lookup: CDR1 MNHNS, CDR2 SASEGT. With 0 bases removed from V and 5 bases from J, the gap between germline ends came to 10 bases. The chain's CDR3 is CASSEASGMYGYTF. In DNA, the CDR3 is TGTGCCAGCAGTGAAGCGTCAGGGATGTATGGCTACACCTTC.

V and J are TRBV9 and TRBJ2-1; tentative D call: TRBD1 (5 bases). The V gene's germline CDR1 is SGDLS and CDR2 YYNGEE. The V end was cut by 9 bases, the J end by 4 bases, with 11 bases between. The CDR3 runs 12 residues. As DNA, the CDR3 is TGTGCCACCTCCCCAGGGTACAATGAGCAGTTCTTC. Residues: CATSPGYNEQFF.

The chain is built from TRBV15 and TRBJ1-2; D is possibly TRBD1 (5 bases). Germline CDR1 reads LNHNV; CDR2 reads YYDKDF (reference sequence). The V and J ends lost 7 bases and 6 bases respectively, with 15 bases between them. CDR3 length equals 13 residues. The CDR3 coding sequence is TGTGCCACCACCTCCCAGGGTGCCGATGGCTACACCTTC. This translates into CATTSQGADGYTF.

This clone was picked up a small number of times. This chain connects TRBV7-1 to TRBJ1-6; D perhaps matches TRBD1 (5 bases). TRBV7-1 is an open reading frame, and its role is uncertain. CDR3 length: 14 amino acids. V was pared by 4 bases and J by 7 bases, with 11 bases between. Here the CDR3 DNA reads TGTGCCAGCAGCTTGGGGGGACGGAATTCACCCCTCCACTTT. Its translation: CASSLGGRNSPLHF.

The chain uses TRBV28 and TRBJ2-2; D call uncertain. The V end lost 11 bases, the J end lost 7 bases, and 11 bases lay between the germline ends. Germline assignment: CDR1 MDHEN and CDR2 SYDVKM. This CDR3 comprises 11 residues. CDR3 bases: TGTGCCCTCTCGGTCGGCGGGGAGCTGTTTTTT. As protein: CALSVGGELFF.

This chain joins TRBV23-1 and TRBJ1-5; TRBD1 aligns across 7 bases. TRBV23-1 is noted as an ORF with a role that remains uncertain. V trimming: 6 bases; J trimming: 0 bases; junction bases outside the gene matches: 17. The CDR3 is 19 amino acids. The CDR3 is CASSLNLIGTEVSNQPQHF. The CDR3 coding sequence is TGCGCCAGCAGCTTAAACCTTATTGGGACAGAAGTTAGCAATCAGCCCCAGCATTTT.

The genes are TRBV7-9 and TRBJ1-2; 11 nucleotides agree with TRBD1. The J segment lost 6 bases and the V segment lost 4 bases, leaving 7 bases of the junction unmatched. Germline V gene lookup returns CDR1 SEHNR and CDR2 FQNEAQ (reference sequence). The length of the CDR3 is 15 residues. CDR3 nucleotide sequence: TGTGCCAGCAGCTCGGGACAGGGGGAATATGATGGCTACACCTTC. It translates to CASSSGQGEYDGYTF. The entire variable domain, with the rest obtained from reference TRBV7-9 and TRBJ1-2, is as follows: DTGVSQNPRHKITKRGQNVTFRCDPISEHNRLYWYRQTLGQGPEFLTYFQNEAQLEKSRLLSDRFSAERPKGSFSTLEIQRTEQGDSAMYLCASSSGQGEYDGYTFGSGTRLTVV.

The chain uses TRBV13 and TRBJ2-1; 8 nucleotides match TRBD2. The CDR3 has 15 residues. V was pared by 4 bases and J by 7 bases, with 9 bases of the junction left unmatched. Germline V gene data show CDR1 as PRHDT and CDR2 as FYEKMQ (reference sequence). DNA of the CDR3: TGTGCCAGCAGCTCCGGGACTAGTAGGTGGAATGAGCAGTTCTTC. Translation gives CASSSGTSRWNEQFF.

The chain links TRBV7-8 to TRBJ2-3; possible D gene TRBD2, 5 bases. The germline CDR1 and CDR2 sequences are SGHVS and FQNEAQ. CDR3 size: 16 residues. V dropped 0 bases and J dropped 4 bases, with 14 bases sitting between them. The CDR3 loop reads CASSLAPPGIADTQYF. The CDR3 coding sequence is TGTGCCAGCAGCTTAGCGCCCCCGGGAATTGCAGATACGCAGTATTTT. The full variable domain, completed using reference TRBV7-8 and TRBJ2-3, is GAGVSQSPRYKVAKRGQDVALRCDPISGHVSLFWYQQALGQGPEFLTYFQNEAQLDKSGLPSDRFFAERPEGSVSTLKIQRTQQEDSAVYLCASSLAPPGIADTQYFGPGTRLTVL.

The chain joins TRBV9 to TRBJ2-5; TRBD1 is a possible D gene (6 bases). The CDR3 has 17 residues. V dropped 0 bases and J dropped 1 base, with 16 bases sitting between them. The germline CDR1 and CDR2 sequences are SGDLS and YYNGEE. The CDR3 is CASSVAEGVGTQETQYF. DNA for the CDR3: TGTGCCAGCAGCGTAGCCGAGGGGGTGGGGACCCAAGAGACCCAGTACTTC.

The chain is built from TRBV7-9 and TRBJ1-1; no reliable D call. The CDR3 is made up of 15 amino acids. The V gene's germline CDR1 is SEHNR and CDR2 FQNEAQ (reference sequence). V was shortened by 5 bases and J by 1 base, with 14 bases between the two germline ends. CDR3 in DNA: TGTGCCAGCAGCGGAACCGGGTTTACGAACACTGAAGCTTTCTTT. As protein: CASSGTGFTNTEAFF.